These T cell receptor beta chains were read from a single sample in a study of cytomegalovirus exposure and HLA in healthy donors. Produced via immunoSEQ multiplex PCR; TCRdb's table is partial and in-frame only. This repertoire shows more than 95,000 clones, more than 80% found once; its top ten account for 7.5% to 9.5%. Specimen: PBMCs. The origin of the receptors is a young man in good health and CMV-seropositive. CDR3s include the opening cysteine and the closing phenylalanine or tryptophan. D genes are given only for firm matches. Where a row states a size, it is once, few, many or the class of an expanded clone; other rows omit it.

j_call v_call clone_size d_call cdr3_nt cdr3_aa
TRBJ2-3 TRBV9 NA TRBD2 TGTGCCAGCAGCGTAAGCGGGGGGGCCGATACGCAGTATTTT CASSVSGGADTQYF
TRBJ1-6 TRBV6-5 once NA TGTGCCAGCAAGGGGAGGTTAAATTCACCCCTCCACTTT CASKGRLNSPLHF
TRBJ2-7 TRBV10-3 NA TRBD1 TGTGCCATCAGTGATGTTAAGGGGGCGCTTGAGCAGTACTTC CAISDVKGALEQYF
TRBJ2-2 TRBV7-9 NA NA TGTGCCAGCAGCTCCAGGTACACCGGGGAGCTGTTTTTT CASSSRYTGELFF
TRBJ2-5 TRBV6-1 NA TRBD2 TGTGCCAGCAGTGGAACGGGACTAGCGGAGACCCAGTACTTC CASSGTGLAETQYF
TRBJ2-1 TRBV5-1 NA TRBD2 TGCGCCAGCAGCTCCACAGCGGGGGTATATGACAGTGAGCAGTTCTTC CASSSTAGVYDSEQFF
TRBJ1-5 TRBV19 NA NA TGTGCCAGTCACCGGGAGGACCCCAATCAGCCCCAGCATTTT CASHREDPNQPQHF
TRBJ2-7 TRBV2 NA TRBD2 TGTGCCAGCAGTACCGGGACTAGAGGCTACTACGAGCAGTACTTC CASSTGTRGYYEQYF
TRBJ2-7 TRBV4-2 NA NA TGTGCCAGCAGCCAAGGTACTATGTACGAGCAGTACTTC CASSQGTMYEQYF
TRBJ1-3 TRBV10-1 NA NA TGCGCCAGCAGTGAGGCCCAGGGGAGAAACACCATATATTTT CASSEAQGRNTIYF
TRBJ2-5 TRBV28 NA TRBD2 TGTGCCAGCATGACTAGCGGGGTAGTAGAGACCCAGTACTTC CASMTSGVVETQYF
TRBJ2-7 TRBV10-1 few TRBD2 TGCGCCAGCAGTGAGAGCGGGGGGGCCGGAGTCGGCGAGCAGTACTTC CASSESGGAGVGEQYF
TRBJ2-7 TRBV11-2 NA TRBD2 TGTGCCAGCAGCTTAGAGACTAGCGGGGGGCGCCACGAGCAGTACTTC CASSLETSGGRHEQYF
TRBJ2-5 TRBV18 NA NA TGTGCCAGCTCACCACCGGGCAGGGCGCGGACAGAGACCCAGTACTTC CASSPPGRARTETQYF